These 29 T cell receptor beta chains originate from one sample sequenced in a study of shared clonotypes between healthy human individuals. Only CD45RO-negative cells positively selected for CCR7 counted as naive CD8 cells, so terminally differentiated effector memory CD45RA+ cells were excluded. Clones were read by immunoSEQ multiplex PCR, and TCRdb kept only the in-frame ones, dropping some. The sample holds about 680,000 clones, about 90% seen once. Input material: naive CD8+ T cells sorted from blood. The receptors derive from a young man in good health.

The chain recombines TRBV7-9 with TRBJ1-1, with D unclear. The V end lost 3 bases, the J end lost 6 bases, and 8 bases lay between the germline ends. This CDR3 contains 12 residues. Germline V gives CDR1 SEHNR, CDR2 FQNEAQ (reference sequence). The CDR3: CASSLGWAEAFF. The CDR3 nucleotides are TGTGCCAGCAGCTTGGGTTGGGCTGAAGCTTTCTTT.

In regard to this clone: Other DNA sequences within the sample encode an identical CDR3. The genes are TRBV5-1 and TRBJ2-7; TRBD1 matches at 10 bases. CDR1 is SGHRS and CDR2 is YFSETQ in the germline V gene. J lost 1 base, V lost 0 bases, and 1 base had no gene match. The CDR3 is 15 amino acids. The CDR3 DNA is TGCGCCAGCAGCTTGGGACAGGGGGCATCCTACGAGCAGTACTTC. It encodes CASSLGQGASYEQYF.

Worth noting for this clone: Other DNA sequences in the same sample also yield this CDR3. V gene TRBV7-9 combines with J gene TRBJ1-3; D call uncertain. The CDR3 loop spans 11 amino acids. V was shortened by 3 bases and J by 4 bases, with 1 base between the two germline ends. Germline-derived CDR1 and CDR2 are SEHNR and FQNEAQ (reference sequence). CDR3 protein: CASSFGNTIYF. In DNA form, the CDR3 reads TGTGCCAGCAGCTTCGGAAACACCATATATTTT.

This clone was recorded only once. The V and J genes are TRBV27 and TRBJ2-1; 10 bases agree with TRBD1. With 6 bases clipped from V and 8 bases from J, the junction kept 10 bases outside the gene matches. The CDR3 consists of 15 residues. Germline lookup yields CDR1 MNHEY and CDR2 SMNVEV (reference sequence). The chain's CDR3 is CASSLRDRGGDEQFF. Written as DNA, the CDR3 is TGTGCCAGCAGCCTCCGGGACAGGGGCGGTGATGAGCAGTTCTTC.

The genes are TRBV15 and TRBJ2-1; 8 bases are shared with TRBD1. V lost 5 bases to trimming and J lost 4 bases; unmatched junction nucleotides: 4. There are 14 residues in the CDR3. Germline CDR1 LNHNV, CDR2 YYDKDF (reference sequence). The CDR3 sequence is CATSGGTGYNEQFF. CDR3 bases: TGTGCCACCAGCGGGGGGACAGGATACAATGAGCAGTTCTTC.

This rearrangement joins TRBV7-9 to TRBJ2-1; 14 bases fit TRBD2. The V segment lost 5 bases and the J segment 8 bases; nucleotides outside the gene matches: 8. Per the germline V gene, CDR1 is SEHNR and CDR2 is FQNEAQ (reference sequence). The CDR3 covers 16 residues. The CDR3 sequence: CASSLGLAGEWDEQFF. The DNA for the CDR3 is TGTGCCAGCAGCCTGGGACTAGCGGGAGAGTGGGATGAGCAGTTCTTC.

As to this clone: Within the sample, other DNA sequences also encode this same CDR3. J is TRBJ1-5 and V is TRBV7-9; D unresolved. Deletions cut 3 bases from V and 2 bases from J, with 5 bases between. Germline values: CDR1 SEHNR, CDR2 FQNEAQ (reference sequence). The CDR3 is made up of 13 amino acids. CDR3 nucleotide sequence: TGTGCCAGCAGCTTCACAGGCAATCAGCCCCAGCATTTT. Its translation: CASSFTGNQPQHF.

The rearrangement links TRBV14 to TRBJ1-2; tentatively, D is TRBD1 (5 bases). The CDR3 runs 13 residues. CDR1 and CDR2 from the germline V gene are SGHDN and FVKESK. Trimming left V 4 bases short and J 7 bases short, with 13 bases between. The DNA for the CDR3 is TGTGCCAGCAGCCCGGACATCCGACGTGGCTACACCTTC. This encodes CASSPDIRRGYTF. Using reference TRBV14 and TRBJ1-2 for the parts outside the CDR3, the full variable domain is EAGVTQFPSHSVIEKGQTVTLRCDPISGHDNLYWYRRVMGKEIKFLLHFVKESKQDESGMPNNRFLAERTGGTYSTLKVQPAELEDSGVYFCASSPDIRRGYTFGSGTRLTVV.

This chain uses TRBV29-1 with TRBJ1-1; D is perhaps TRBD1 (5 bases). The CDR3 has 16 amino acids. Trimming cost V 6 bases and J 2 bases, with 22 bases left between them. The germline V gene has CDR1 SQVTM and CDR2 ANQGSEA. The chain's CDR3 is CSVLREKRGLNTEAFF. The DNA for the CDR3 is TGCAGCGTCCTCCGGGAAAAAAGGGGCCTTAACACTGAAGCTTTCTTT.

The rearrangement uses TRBV27 and TRBJ1-5, with D possibly TRBD1 on 5 matching bases. CDR1 is MNHEY, CDR2 SMNVEV, per germline (reference sequence). This CDR3 is 16 amino acids long. Trimming shortened V by 3 bases and J by 0 bases, and 12 bases separated the two germline ends. The CDR3 region is CASSLTTDNSNQPQHF. The CDR3 DNA follows: TGTGCCAGCAGTTTGACGACAGATAATAGCAATCAGCCCCAGCATTTT.

The gene calls are TRBV19 and TRBJ2-2; the D call may be TRBD1 or TRBD2 (5 bases each). Trimming shortened V by 6 bases and J by 7 bases, and 12 bases separated the two germline ends. The germline V gene has CDR1 LNHDA and CDR2 SQIVND (reference sequence). CDR3 length equals 13 residues. The CDR3 DNA reads as TGTGCCAGTAGCTGGGGGAATGGCGGGGAGCTGTTTTTT. Its translation: CASSWGNGGELFF.

On this clone itself: Other nucleotide sequences in the sample specify the same CDR3. The rearrangement joins TRBV5-1 to TRBJ2-3; 8 bases are shared with TRBD1. This CDR3 spans 15 amino acids. In germline, CDR1 is SGHRS, CDR2 YFSETQ. V shed 0 bases and J 1 base; nucleotides not matched to a gene: 1. In DNA form, the CDR3 reads TGCGCCAGCAGCTTGGCAGGGGGCGGCACAGATACGCAGTATTTT. Translated: CASSLAGGGTDTQYF.

The CDR3 nucleotides are TGTGCCAGCAGCTCCACCGGGTCAGGGGACACTGAAGCTTTCTTT. It encodes CASSSTGSGDTEAFF. The chain links TRBV7-9 to TRBJ1-1; D is perhaps TRBD1 (6 bases). The CDR3 consists of 15 residues. Germline V gives CDR1 SEHNR, CDR2 FQNEAQ (reference sequence). Trimming took off 4 bases at V and 3 bases at J, with 15 bases between the two ends. Combining the CDR3 with reference TRBV7-9 and TRBJ1-1 gives the whole variable domain DTGVSQNPRHKITKRGQNVTFRCDPISEHNRLYWYRQTLGQGPEFLTYFQNEAQLEKSRLLSDRFSAERPKGSFSTLEIQRTEQGDSAMYLCASSSTGSGDTEAFFGQGTRLTVV.

The gene calls are TRBV29-1 and TRBJ1-1; D is perhaps TRBD1 (6 bases). There are 14 residues in the CDR3. Germline-derived CDR1 and CDR2 are SQVTM and ANQGSEA. V lost 1 base and J 2 bases, leaving 11 bases between the germline ends. For the CDR3, the DNA is TGCAGCGTTGAAGGAGGGGGGGATAACACTGAAGCTTTCTTT. Its translation is CSVEGGGDNTEAFF.

The V call is TRBV11-1, the J call TRBJ2-1; D remains unclear. This CDR3 contains 16 residues. Germline lookup yields CDR1 SGHAT and CDR2 FQDESV (reference sequence). V lost 3 bases, J lost 3 bases, and 15 bases lay in between. CDR3 sequence reads: CASSLPGLEVYNEQFF. CDR3 bases: TGTGCCAGCAGCTTGCCCGGGCTAGAGGTCTACAATGAGCAGTTCTTC.

The CDR3 loop is CASYGLAPRSYEQYF. The CDR3 nucleotides are TGTGCCAGCTATGGCCTGGCTCCCCGTTCCTACGAGCAGTACTTC. The gene calls are TRBV6-6 and TRBJ2-7; D is undetermined. Germline V gives CDR1 MNHNY, CDR2 SVGAGI (reference sequence). V dropped 8 bases and J dropped 1 base, with 18 bases sitting between them. The CDR3 runs to 15 residues.

Here the CDR3 DNA reads TGCGCCAGCAGCCAAGATTGGACAGGGACAGGAAACTATGGCTACACCTTC. Protein: CASSQDWTGTGNYGYTF. The chain uses TRBV4-3 and TRBJ1-2; 8 bases are shared with TRBD1. Per the germline V gene, CDR1 is LGHNA and CDR2 is YSLEER. V lost 0 bases and J lost 2; bases outside the gene matches: 8. The CDR3 sequence is 17 residues long.

The V call is TRBV11-2, the J call TRBJ2-7; 8 bases fit TRBD1. The CDR3 totals 14 residues. J lost 3 bases, V lost 2 bases, and 3 bases had no gene match. The germline gives CDR1 SGHAT, CDR2 FQNNGV. CDR3 DNA: TGTGCCAGCAGCTTAACTACAGGGGGCTACGAGCAGTACTTC. It specifies CASSLTTGGYEQYF.

This clone was counted a few times. The chain links TRBV5-1 to TRBJ1-2; 11 nucleotides line up with TRBD1. V trimming: 5 bases; J trimming: 7 bases; junction bases outside the gene matches: 10. The CDR3 sequence is 15 residues long. Looked up from germline, CDR1 is SGHRS and CDR2 is YFSETQ. CDR3 amino acids: CASRVGQGERVGYTF. The CDR3 coding sequence is TGCGCCAGCAGAGTGGGACAGGGGGAACGGGTTGGCTACACCTTC.

The chain has TRBV7-3 and TRBJ2-3; D not resolved. Trimming removed 2 bases from V and 3 bases from J, with 6 bases in between. This CDR3 has 13 residues. The germline CDR1 and CDR2 sequences are SGHTA and FQGTGA. This chain's CDR3 is CASSLQTTDTQYF. CDR3 DNA: TGTGCCAGCAGCTTACAGACTACAGATACGCAGTATTTT.

The V gene is TRBV6-5, the J gene TRBJ2-7; perhaps TRBD2 as D (6 bases). Germline CDR1 is MNHEY and CDR2 is SVGAGI. The CDR3 has 14 amino acids. V was trimmed by 2 bases and J by 3 bases, leaving 11 bases between them. This CDR3 is CASSYGTEDYEQYF. Written as DNA, the CDR3 is TGTGCCAGCAGTTACGGGACTGAGGACTACGAGCAGTACTTC.

The V call is TRBV28, the J call TRBJ2-7, with D uncertain. The CDR3 extends over 15 amino acids. V lost 6 bases, J lost 1 base, and 16 bases lay in between. The germline CDR1 and CDR2 sequences are MDHEN and SYDVKM. The CDR3 here is CASSSTLTISYEQYF. The CDR3 nucleotides are TGTGCCAGCAGCTCCACTCTCACAATATCCTACGAGCAGTACTTC.

A single count supports this clone. V and J are TRBV28 and TRBJ2-7, with 7 bases fitting TRBD1. Looked up from germline, CDR1 is MDHEN and CDR2 is SYDVKM. V shed 6 bases, J shed 0 bases, and the junction held 8 bases outside the gene matches. The length of the CDR3 is 15 residues. The CDR3 nucleotides read TGTGCCAGCAGCATTAGGGGGCTTAGCTCCTACGAGCAGTACTTC. Translation gives CASSIRGLSSYEQYF.

The gene calls are TRBV5-6 and TRBJ2-5; 9 bases fit TRBD1. CDR3 length equals 15 residues. Unmatched junction bases numbered 8, after V lost 3 bases and J lost 5 bases. Germline V gene data show CDR1 as SGHDT and CDR2 as YYEEEE. CDR3 bases: TGTGCCAGCAGCTCCCCTGGACAGGGGTGGGAGACCCAGTACTTC. Translation: CASSSPGQGWETQYF.

This chain links TRBV6-5 with TRBJ2-3; no reliable D call. The V end lost 0 bases, the J end lost 2 bases, and 3 bases lay between the germline ends. Germline V gene lookup returns CDR1 MNHEY and CDR2 SVGAGI. CDR3 length: 13 amino acids. The CDR3 DNA is TGTGCCAGCAGTTACTCGTTCACAGATACGCAGTATTTT. Translated: CASSYSFTDTQYF.

The chain employs TRBV27 and TRBJ1-1, with 12 positions matching TRBD1. Germline loops: CDR1 MNHEY, CDR2 SMNVEV (reference sequence). The CDR3 spans 16 residues. The ends lost 3 bases at V and 2 bases at J; junction bases unmatched: 4. The CDR3 sequence: CASSLGQGAGNTEAFF. As DNA, the CDR3 is TGTGCCAGCAGTTTGGGACAGGGGGCGGGAAACACTGAAGCTTTCTTT.

This clone was counted between two and nine times. The gene calls are TRBV30 and TRBJ1-1; unclear D gene. V was cut by 3 bases and J by 5 bases, with 10 bases left in between. The germline V gene has CDR1 GTSNPN and CDR2 SVGIG (reference sequence). The CDR3 totals 12 residues. CDR3 DNA sequence: TGTGCCTGGAGAGCCACGGGGACTGAAGCTTTCTTT. This translates into CAWRATGTEAFF.

This rearrangement joins TRBV11-2 to TRBJ2-2, with TRBD2 matching over 9 bases. This CDR3 region has 16 residues. Germline V gene sequence: CDR1 SGHAT, CDR2 FQNNGV. J was trimmed by 1 base and V by 5 bases; bases with no gene match: 5. DNA for the CDR3: TGTGCCAGCAGCAATCGAGCGGGAGGGAACACCGGGGAGCTGTTTTTT. Translated: CASSNRAGGNTGELFF.

The chain combines TRBV7-3 with TRBJ2-3; 10 bases fit TRBD2. From germline, CDR1 is SGHTA and CDR2 FQGTGA. After removal of 5 bases from V and 3 bases from J, the junction contained 17 bases not matched to a gene. The CDR3 totals 19 residues. This chain's CDR3 is CASSPGPSGRGSRTDTQYF. The CDR3 region has the DNA TGTGCCAGCAGCCCAGGGCCTAGCGGGAGAGGAAGTAGGACAGATACGCAGTATTTT.